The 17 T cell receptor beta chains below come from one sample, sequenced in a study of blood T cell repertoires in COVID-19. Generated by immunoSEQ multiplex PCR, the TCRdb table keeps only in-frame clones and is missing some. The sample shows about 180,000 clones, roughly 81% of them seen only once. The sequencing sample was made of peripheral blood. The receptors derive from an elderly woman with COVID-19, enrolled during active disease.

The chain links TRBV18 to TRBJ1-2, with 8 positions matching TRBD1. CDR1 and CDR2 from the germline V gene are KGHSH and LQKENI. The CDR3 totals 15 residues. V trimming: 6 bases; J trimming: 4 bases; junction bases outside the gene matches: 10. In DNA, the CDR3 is TGTGCCAGCTCCCAGGACAGGGACCCGTCCTATGGCTACACCTTC. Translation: CASSQDRDPSYGYTF.

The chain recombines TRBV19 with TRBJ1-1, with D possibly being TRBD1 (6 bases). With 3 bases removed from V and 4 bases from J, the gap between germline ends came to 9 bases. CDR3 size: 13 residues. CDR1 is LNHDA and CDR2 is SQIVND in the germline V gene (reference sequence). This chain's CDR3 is CASSMGHGTEAFF. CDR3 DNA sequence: TGTGCCAGTAGTATGGGACACGGCACTGAAGCTTTCTTT.

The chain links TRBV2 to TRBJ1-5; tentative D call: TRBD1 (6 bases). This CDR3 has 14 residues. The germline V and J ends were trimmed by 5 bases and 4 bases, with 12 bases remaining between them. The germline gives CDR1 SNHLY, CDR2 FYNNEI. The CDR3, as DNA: TGTGCCAGCAGTCCGGGACACTCTAATCAGCCCCAGCATTTT. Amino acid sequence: CASSPGHSNQPQHF.

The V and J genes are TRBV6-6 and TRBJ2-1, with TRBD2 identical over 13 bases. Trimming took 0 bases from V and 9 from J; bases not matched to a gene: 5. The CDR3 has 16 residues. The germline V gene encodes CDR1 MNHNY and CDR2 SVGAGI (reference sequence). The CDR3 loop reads CASSYSRTSGGSEQFF. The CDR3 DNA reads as TGTGCCAGCAGTTACTCCCGGACTAGCGGGGGAAGTGAGCAGTTCTTC.

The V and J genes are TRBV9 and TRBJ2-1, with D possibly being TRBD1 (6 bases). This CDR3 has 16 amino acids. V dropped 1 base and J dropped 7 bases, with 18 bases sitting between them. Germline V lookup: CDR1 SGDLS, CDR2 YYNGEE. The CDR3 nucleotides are TGTGCCAGCAGCGTACTAGCAGGGGCCTTAGTAAATGAGCAGTTCTTC. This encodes CASSVLAGALVNEQFF. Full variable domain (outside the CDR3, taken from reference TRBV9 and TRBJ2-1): DSGVTQTPKHLITATGQRVTLRCSPRSGDLSVYWYQQSLDQGLQFLIQYYNGEERAKGNILERFSAQQFPDLHSELNLSSLELGDSALYFCASSVLAGALVNEQFFGPGTRLTVL.

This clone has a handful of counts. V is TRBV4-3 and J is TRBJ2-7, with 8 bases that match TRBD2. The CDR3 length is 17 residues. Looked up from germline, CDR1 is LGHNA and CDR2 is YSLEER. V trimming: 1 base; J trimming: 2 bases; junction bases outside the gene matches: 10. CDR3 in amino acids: CASSQAPAGGVTYEQYF. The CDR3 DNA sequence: TGCGCCAGCAGCCAAGCGCCGGCCGGGGGGGTTACCTACGAGCAGTACTTC.

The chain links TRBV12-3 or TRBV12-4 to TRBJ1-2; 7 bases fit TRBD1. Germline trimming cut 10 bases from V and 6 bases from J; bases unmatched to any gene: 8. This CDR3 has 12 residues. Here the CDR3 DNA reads TGTGCCACCCTAAACACAGGGGATGGCTACACCTTC. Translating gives CATLNTGDGYTF.

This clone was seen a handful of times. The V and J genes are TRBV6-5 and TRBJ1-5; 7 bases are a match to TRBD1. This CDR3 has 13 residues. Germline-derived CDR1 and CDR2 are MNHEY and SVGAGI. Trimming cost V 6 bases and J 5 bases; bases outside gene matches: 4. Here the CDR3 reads CASSFDRDQPQHF. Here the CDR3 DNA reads TGTGCCAGCAGCTTCGACAGGGATCAGCCCCAGCATTTT.

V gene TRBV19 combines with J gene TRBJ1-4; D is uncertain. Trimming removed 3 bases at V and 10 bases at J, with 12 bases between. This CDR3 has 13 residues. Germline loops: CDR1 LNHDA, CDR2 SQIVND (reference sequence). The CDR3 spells CASSIPRHGKLFF. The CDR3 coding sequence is TGTGCCAGTAGTATTCCCAGGCACGGAAAACTGTTTTTT.

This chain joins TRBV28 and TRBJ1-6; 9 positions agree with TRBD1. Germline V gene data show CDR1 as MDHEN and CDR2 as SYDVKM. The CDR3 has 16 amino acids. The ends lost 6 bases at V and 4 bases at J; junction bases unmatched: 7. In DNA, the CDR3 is TGTGCCAGCAGCCGAACCGGGACAGGGTATAATTCACCCCTCCACTTT. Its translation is CASSRTGTGYNSPLHF.

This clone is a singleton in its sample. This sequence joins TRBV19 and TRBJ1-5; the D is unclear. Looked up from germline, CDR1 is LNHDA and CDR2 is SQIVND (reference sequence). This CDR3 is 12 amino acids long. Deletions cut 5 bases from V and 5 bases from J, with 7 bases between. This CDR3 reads CASSFQDQPQHF. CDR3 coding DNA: TGTGCCAGTAGTTTTCAGGATCAGCCCCAGCATTTT.

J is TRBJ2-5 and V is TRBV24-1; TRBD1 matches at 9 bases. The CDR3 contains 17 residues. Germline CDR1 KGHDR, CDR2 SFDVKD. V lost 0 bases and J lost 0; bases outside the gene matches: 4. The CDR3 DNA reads TGTGCCACCAGTGATTTGCTCTACAGGGGGCACCAAGAGACCCAGTACTTC. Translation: CATSDLLYRGHQETQYF.

Here the CDR3 DNA reads TGCGCCAGCAGGGACCATAGGCAGCCTGGACTCATTCAGTACTTC. Protein: CASRDHRQPGLIQYF. The rearrangement uses TRBV4-1 and TRBJ2-4; a weak D match, TRBD2 (5 bases). CDR3 size: 15 residues. The V gene's germline CDR1 is MGHRA and CDR2 YSYEKL. V lost 6 bases and J 9 bases, leaving 21 bases between the germline ends.

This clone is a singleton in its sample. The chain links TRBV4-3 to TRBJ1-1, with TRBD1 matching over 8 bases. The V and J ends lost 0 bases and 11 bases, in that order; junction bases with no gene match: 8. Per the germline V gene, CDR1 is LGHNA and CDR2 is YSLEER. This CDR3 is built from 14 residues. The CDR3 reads CASSQEGTGREAFF. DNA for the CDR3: TGCGCCAGCAGCCAAGAGGGGACAGGAAGGGAGGCTTTCTTT.

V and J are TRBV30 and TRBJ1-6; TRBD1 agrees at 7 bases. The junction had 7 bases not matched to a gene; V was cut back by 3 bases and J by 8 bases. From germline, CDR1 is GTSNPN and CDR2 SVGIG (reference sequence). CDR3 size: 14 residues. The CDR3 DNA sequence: TGTGCCTGGAGGTCAGGGGGTGGCTATTCACCCCTCCACTTT. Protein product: CAWRSGGGYSPLHF.

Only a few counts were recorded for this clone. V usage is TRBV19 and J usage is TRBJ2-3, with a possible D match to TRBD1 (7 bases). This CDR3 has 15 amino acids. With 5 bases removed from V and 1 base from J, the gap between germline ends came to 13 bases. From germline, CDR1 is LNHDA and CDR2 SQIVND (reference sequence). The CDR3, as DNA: TGTGCCAGTAGTCTTACAGGGGAGGGCACAGATACGCAGTATTTT. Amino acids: CASSLTGEGTDTQYF.

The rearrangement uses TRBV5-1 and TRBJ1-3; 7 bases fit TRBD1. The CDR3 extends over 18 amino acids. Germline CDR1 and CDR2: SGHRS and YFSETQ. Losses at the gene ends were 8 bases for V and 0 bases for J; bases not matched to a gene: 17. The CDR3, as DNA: TGCGCCAGGAATACCCGGGACAGAGTGGTGAGCTCTGGAAACACCATATATTTT. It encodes CARNTRDRVVSSGNTIYF.